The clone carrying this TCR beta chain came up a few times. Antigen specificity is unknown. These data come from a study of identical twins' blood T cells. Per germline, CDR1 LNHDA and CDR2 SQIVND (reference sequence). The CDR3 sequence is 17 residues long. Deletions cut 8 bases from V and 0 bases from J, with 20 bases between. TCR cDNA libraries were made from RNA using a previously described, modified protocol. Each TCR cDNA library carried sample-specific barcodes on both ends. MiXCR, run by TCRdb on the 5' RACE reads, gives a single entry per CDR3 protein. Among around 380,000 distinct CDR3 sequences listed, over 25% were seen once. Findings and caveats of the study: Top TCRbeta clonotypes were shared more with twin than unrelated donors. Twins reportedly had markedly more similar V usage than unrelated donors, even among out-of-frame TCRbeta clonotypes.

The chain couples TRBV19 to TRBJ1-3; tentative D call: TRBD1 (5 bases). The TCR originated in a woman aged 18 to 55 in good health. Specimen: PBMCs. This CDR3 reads CASARGTPSISGNTIYF. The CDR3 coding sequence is TGTGCCAGTGCCAGAGGGACGCCTTCGATCTCTGGAAACACCATATATTTT.